These T cell receptor beta chains were read from a single sample in a study of glioma-infiltrating T cells after dendritic cell vaccination. Clones were sequenced by immunoSEQ multiplex PCR, and TCRdb holds only the in-frame ones, with some missing. This sample has 85,000 to 100,000 clones, with about 85% found just once. This specimen was blood, taken after dendritic cell vaccination. Every receptor here comes from a human donor with glioblastoma. CDR3s include the opening cysteine and the closing phenylalanine or tryptophan. Each record gives: CDR3 protein, CDR3 DNA, J gene, D gene, clone size, V gene. D genes are given only for firm matches. Rows give clone size only sometimes, using once, few, many, or a class for an expanded clone.

cdr3_aa: CASSVEQETPYTF
cdr3_nt: TGTGCCAGCAGCGTAGAACAGGAAACCCCCTACACCTTC
j_call: TRBJ1-2
d_call: NA
clone_size: NA
v_call: TRBV9

cdr3_aa: CASSLGRSDTQYF
cdr3_nt: TGTGCCAGCAGCTTAGGGAGGTCAGATACGCAGTATTTT
j_call: TRBJ2-3
d_call: NA
clone_size: NA
v_call: TRBV7-9

cdr3_aa: CASRDRGPYEQYF
cdr3_nt: TGTGCCAGCCGGGACAGGGGTCCCTACGAGCAGTACTTC
j_call: TRBJ2-7
d_call: TRBD1
clone_size: NA
v_call: TRBV6-1

cdr3_aa: CASSLGTAEGYTF
cdr3_nt: TGTGCCAGCAGCTTGGGGACAGCGGAAGGCTACACCTTC
j_call: TRBJ1-2
d_call: NA
clone_size: NA
v_call: TRBV5-6

cdr3_aa: CASSLWGSDNEQFF
cdr3_nt: TGCGCCAGCAGCTTGTGGGGCTCAGACAATGAGCAGTTCTTC
j_call: TRBJ2-1
d_call: NA
clone_size: NA
v_call: TRBV5-1

cdr3_aa: CASSPDSITGELFF
cdr3_nt: TGTGCCAGCAGCCCGGACAGCATCACCGGGGAGCTGTTTTTT
j_call: TRBJ2-2
d_call: NA
clone_size: NA
v_call: TRBV9

cdr3_aa: CASREGQHSYEQYF
cdr3_nt: TGTGCCAGCAGGGAGGGACAGCACTCCTACGAGCAGTACTTC
j_call: TRBJ2-7
d_call: NA
clone_size: NA
v_call: TRBV28

cdr3_aa: CASSLGGRGNEKLFF
cdr3_nt: TGTGCCAGCAGCTTAGGGGGGCGCGGTAATGAAAAACTGTTTTTT
j_call: TRBJ1-4
d_call: NA
clone_size: NA
v_call: TRBV13

cdr3_aa: CASSVDTRNQPQHF
cdr3_nt: TGTGCCAGCAGCGTAGACACACGCAATCAGCCCCAGCATTTT
j_call: TRBJ1-5
d_call: NA
clone_size: NA
v_call: TRBV9

cdr3_aa: CASSLGNRGQSTGELFF
cdr3_nt: TGTGCCAGCAGCTTGGGGAACAGGGGGCAAAGCACCGGGGAGCTGTTTTTT
j_call: TRBJ2-2
d_call: TRBD1
clone_size: NA
v_call: TRBV9

cdr3_aa: CASSRTSGGNTGELFF
cdr3_nt: TGTGCCAGCAGCCGTACTAGCGGGGGCAACACCGGGGAGCTGTTTTTT
j_call: TRBJ2-2
d_call: TRBD2
clone_size: NA
v_call: TRBV5-4

cdr3_aa: CASSQDWPGDQPQHF
cdr3_nt: TGCGCCAGCAGCCAAGATTGGCCAGGGGACCAGCCCCAGCATTTT
j_call: TRBJ1-5
d_call: NA
clone_size: NA
v_call: TRBV4-3

cdr3_aa: CASRGTGADEQYF
cdr3_nt: TGTGCCAGCAGGGGGACAGGGGCCGACGAGCAGTACTTC
j_call: TRBJ2-7
d_call: TRBD1
clone_size: NA
v_call: TRBV6-1

cdr3_aa: CASKRDRADTEAFF
cdr3_nt: TGTGCCAGCAAGCGAGACAGGGCGGACACTGAAGCTTTCTTT
j_call: TRBJ1-1
d_call: TRBD1
clone_size: NA
v_call: TRBV7-2

cdr3_aa: CASSWGGLEAFF
cdr3_nt: TGTGCCAGCAGTTGGGGGGGCCTTGAAGCTTTCTTT
j_call: TRBJ1-1
d_call: NA
clone_size: NA
v_call: TRBV6-5

cdr3_aa: CASSLELGGTDTQYF
cdr3_nt: TGTGCCAGCAGCTTAGAGTTGGGGGGTACAGATACGCAGTATTTT
j_call: TRBJ2-3
d_call: NA
clone_size: NA
v_call: TRBV13

cdr3_aa: CASSDGLASDEQFF
cdr3_nt: TGTGCCAGCAGTGACGGGCTAGCGAGTGATGAGCAGTTCTTC
j_call: TRBJ2-1
d_call: NA
clone_size: few
v_call: TRBV6-4

cdr3_aa: CASSVESYGTGELFF
cdr3_nt: TGTGCCAGCAGCGTTGAGAGTTACGGCACCGGGGAGCTGTTTTTT
j_call: TRBJ2-2
d_call: NA
clone_size: NA
v_call: TRBV9

cdr3_aa: CASSVGREQYF
cdr3_nt: TGTGCCAGCAGTGTCGGTCGCGAGCAGTACTTC
j_call: TRBJ2-7
d_call: NA
clone_size: NA
v_call: TRBV25-1

cdr3_aa: CASSLGADPSYNEQFF
cdr3_nt: TGTGCCAGCAGCTTGGGAGCGGACCCTTCCTACAATGAGCAGTTCTTC
j_call: TRBJ2-1
d_call: NA
clone_size: NA
v_call: TRBV7-9

cdr3_aa: CASSWTGSYEQYF
cdr3_nt: TGTGCCAGCAGTTGGACAGGGTCTTACGAGCAGTACTTC
j_call: TRBJ2-7
d_call: TRBD1
clone_size: few
v_call: TRBV2

cdr3_aa: CASSLRANTEAFF
cdr3_nt: TGTGCCAGCAGCTTACGCGCGAACACTGAAGCTTTCTTT
j_call: TRBJ1-1
d_call: NA
clone_size: NA
v_call: TRBV7-3

cdr3_aa: CASSTGTSGNTIYF
cdr3_nt: TGCGCCAGCAGCACGGGTACCTCTGGAAACACCATATATTTT
j_call: TRBJ1-3
d_call: NA
clone_size: few
v_call: TRBV5-1

cdr3_aa: CASSDRLNGYTF
cdr3_nt: TGCGCCAGCAGTGACAGGCTAAATGGCTACACCTTC
j_call: TRBJ1-2
d_call: NA
clone_size: NA
v_call: TRBV4-1

cdr3_aa: CAWSVRGFGTEAFF
cdr3_nt: TGTGCCTGGAGTGTACGAGGGTTCGGCACTGAAGCTTTCTTT
j_call: TRBJ1-1
d_call: NA
clone_size: NA
v_call: TRBV30

cdr3_aa: CASSTPSGTMYEQYF
cdr3_nt: TGTGCCAGCAGCACCCCTAGCGGGACTATGTACGAGCAGTACTTC
j_call: TRBJ2-7
d_call: TRBD2
clone_size: many
v_call: TRBV7-2

cdr3_aa: CASSFGDSYEQYF
cdr3_nt: TGCGCCAGCAGCTTTGGAGACTCCTACGAGCAGTACTTC
j_call: TRBJ2-7
d_call: NA
clone_size: NA
v_call: TRBV5-1

cdr3_aa: CASSSQTGTTEAFF
cdr3_nt: TGCGCCAGCAGCTCACAGACAGGAACTACTGAAGCTTTCTTT
j_call: TRBJ1-1
d_call: NA
clone_size: NA
v_call: TRBV5-1

cdr3_aa: CASSVGRVTEAFF
cdr3_nt: TGTGCCAGCAGCGTAGGGAGGGTCACTGAAGCTTTCTTT
j_call: TRBJ1-1
d_call: NA
clone_size: NA
v_call: TRBV9

cdr3_aa: CASSPPSRGGGETQYF
cdr3_nt: TGTGCCAGCTCACCACCGTCGAGGGGAGGTGGAGAGACCCAGTACTTC
j_call: TRBJ2-5
d_call: NA
clone_size: NA
v_call: TRBV18

cdr3_aa: CASSIRQDNNYGYTF
cdr3_nt: TGTGCCAGTAGTATACGGCAGGATAATAACTATGGCTACACCTTC
j_call: TRBJ1-2
d_call: NA
clone_size: NA
v_call: TRBV19

cdr3_aa: CASSRQGYSNQPQHF
cdr3_nt: TGTGCCAGCAGCCGTCAGGGTTACAGCAATCAGCCCCAGCATTTT
j_call: TRBJ1-5
d_call: NA
clone_size: NA
v_call: TRBV28

cdr3_aa: CASSFDRGTYEQYF
cdr3_nt: TGTGCCAGCAGCTTCGACAGGGGTACCTACGAGCAGTACTTC
j_call: TRBJ2-7
d_call: TRBD1
clone_size: NA
v_call: TRBV7-2

cdr3_aa: CASSRQGEDGYTF
cdr3_nt: TGTGCCAGCAGCCGACAGGGAGAGGATGGCTACACCTTC
j_call: TRBJ1-2
d_call: TRBD1
clone_size: once
v_call: TRBV6-6

cdr3_aa: CASSQDPGADTQYF
cdr3_nt: TGTGCCAGCAGCCAAGATCCAGGGGCAGATACGCAGTATTTT
j_call: TRBJ2-3
d_call: NA
clone_size: NA
v_call: TRBV4-2

cdr3_aa: CASSMEVRDSTMGYTF
cdr3_nt: TGCGCCAGCAGCATGGAGGTCCGGGATTCAACTATGGGCTACACCTTC
j_call: TRBJ1-2
d_call: NA
clone_size: NA
v_call: TRBV5-1

cdr3_aa: CASSDALAVIYEQYF
cdr3_nt: TGTGCCAGCAGTGATGCACTAGCGGTAATCTACGAGCAGTACTTC
j_call: TRBJ2-7
d_call: TRBD2
clone_size: NA
v_call: TRBV2

cdr3_aa: CATSRDRGHEKLFF
cdr3_nt: TGTGCCACCAGCAGGGACAGGGGTCATGAAAAACTGTTTTTT
j_call: TRBJ1-4
d_call: TRBD1
clone_size: once
v_call: TRBV15

cdr3_aa: CASSLTQNTGELFF
cdr3_nt: TGTGCCAGCAGCTTAACCCAGAACACCGGGGAGCTGTTTTTT
j_call: TRBJ2-2
d_call: NA
clone_size: NA
v_call: TRBV7-3

cdr3_aa: CASSLGTGGVSNQPQHF
cdr3_nt: TGTGCCAGCAGTCTGGGGACAGGGGGGGTTAGCAATCAGCCCCAGCATTTT
j_call: TRBJ1-5
d_call: TRBD1
clone_size: NA
v_call: TRBV2

cdr3_aa: CASSLAGVAGGETQYF
cdr3_nt: TGTGCCAGCAGCTTGGCCGGGGTAGCGGGGGGCGAGACCCAGTACTTC
j_call: TRBJ2-5
d_call: TRBD2
clone_size: NA
v_call: TRBV5-4

cdr3_aa: CASKGQGLGYTF
cdr3_nt: TGTGCCAGCAAGGGACAGGGCCTTGGCTACACCTTC
j_call: TRBJ1-2
d_call: TRBD1
clone_size: once
v_call: TRBV6-1

cdr3_aa: CASSFFRLAEQFF
cdr3_nt: TGTGCCAGCAGTTTTTTCCGACTGGCTGAGCAGTTCTTC
j_call: TRBJ2-1
d_call: NA
clone_size: NA
v_call: TRBV27

cdr3_aa: CASSSQGVSGELFF
cdr3_nt: TGTGCCAGCAGCTCGCAAGGGGTGTCCGGGGAGCTGTTTTTT
j_call: TRBJ2-2
d_call: NA
clone_size: NA
v_call: TRBV11-1

cdr3_aa: CASSVGEGVETQYF
cdr3_nt: TGTGCCAGCAGCGTAGGGGAGGGAGTAGAGACCCAGTACTTC
j_call: TRBJ2-5
d_call: TRBD2
clone_size: NA
v_call: TRBV7-6

cdr3_aa: CASSRLRRDRVRGELFF
cdr3_nt: TGTGCCAGCAGCCGACTCCGACGGGACAGGGTTCGCGGGGAGCTGTTTTTT
j_call: TRBJ2-2
d_call: TRBD1
clone_size: NA
v_call: TRBV7-2

cdr3_aa: CASSPRDRGAYEQYF
cdr3_nt: TGTGCCAGCAGCCCCCGGGACAGGGGTGCCTACGAGCAGTACTTC
j_call: TRBJ2-7
d_call: TRBD1
clone_size: NA
v_call: TRBV7-2

cdr3_aa: CASSRTGTVLYEQYF
cdr3_nt: TGTGCCAGCTCACGAACCGGGACAGTACTCTACGAGCAGTACTTC
j_call: TRBJ2-7
d_call: TRBD1
clone_size: once
v_call: TRBV18